This TCR beta chain originates from a study of shared clonotypes between healthy human individuals. The material for each subset, its genomic DNA, was split evenly across several immunoSEQ plates. Repertoires were generated with immunoSEQ multiplex PCR, while TCRdb's copy carries only in-frame clones and drops some. The table records over 2 million clones, around 92% of them present only once. There are 15 residues in the CDR3. The germline V and J ends were trimmed by 5 bases and 5 bases, with 18 bases remaining between them. The germline CDR1 and CDR2 sequences are MDHEN and SYDVKM. The chain carries TRBV28 and TRBJ1-2, with D possibly matching TRBD1 (5 bases). Sequencing was performed on naive CD4+ T cells from PBMCs. Subset meaning: CD45RA+ positively selected. This clonotype was sampled from a man aged 18 to 30 in good health. Some clones in this sample may be carry-over from other donors' samples. CDR3: CASSRTGTTNYGYTF. The CDR3 bases are TGTGCCAGCAGTCGGACCGGGACCACAAATTATGGCTACACCTTC.